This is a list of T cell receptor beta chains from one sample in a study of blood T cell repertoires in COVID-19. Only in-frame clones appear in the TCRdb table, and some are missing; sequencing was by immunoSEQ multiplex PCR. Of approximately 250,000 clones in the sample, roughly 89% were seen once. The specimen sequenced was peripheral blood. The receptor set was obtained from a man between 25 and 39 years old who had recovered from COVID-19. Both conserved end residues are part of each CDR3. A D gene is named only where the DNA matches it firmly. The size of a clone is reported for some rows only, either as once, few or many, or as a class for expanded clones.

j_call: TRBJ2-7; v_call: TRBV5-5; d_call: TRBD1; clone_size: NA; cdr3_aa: CASSFWDRDYEQYF; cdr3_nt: TGTGCCAGCAGCTTTTGGGACAGGGACTACGAGCAGTACTTC
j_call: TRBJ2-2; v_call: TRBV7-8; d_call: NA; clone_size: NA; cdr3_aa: CASSPEVTGELFF; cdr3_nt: TGTGCCAGCAGCCCCGAGGTCACCGGGGAGCTGTTTTTT
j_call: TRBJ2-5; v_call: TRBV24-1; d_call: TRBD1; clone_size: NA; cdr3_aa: CATSAGTGEETQYF; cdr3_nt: TGTGCCACCAGTGCCGGGACAGGGGAAGAGACCCAGTACTTC
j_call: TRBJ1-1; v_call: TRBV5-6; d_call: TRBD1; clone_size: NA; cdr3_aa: CASSSTGGSTEAFF; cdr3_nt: TGTGCCAGCAGCTCGACAGGGGGGAGCACTGAAGCTTTCTTT
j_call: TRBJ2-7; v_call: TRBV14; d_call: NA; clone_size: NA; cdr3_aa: CASSQAQGFSYEQYF; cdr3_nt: TGTGCCAGCAGCCAAGCGCAGGGTTTCTCCTACGAGCAGTACTTC
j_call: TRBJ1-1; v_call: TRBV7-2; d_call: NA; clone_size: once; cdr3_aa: CASSFKGGTEAFF; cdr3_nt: TGTGCCAGCAGCTTTAAAGGCGGCACTGAAGCTTTCTTT
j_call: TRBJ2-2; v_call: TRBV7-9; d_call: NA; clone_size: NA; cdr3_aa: CASSLAQATNTGELFF; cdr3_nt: TGTGCCAGCAGCTTGGCACAGGCCACGAACACCGGGGAGCTGTTTTTT
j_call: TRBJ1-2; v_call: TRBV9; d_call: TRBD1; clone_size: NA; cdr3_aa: CASRAGTASGYTF; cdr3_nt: TGTGCCAGCAGGGCAGGGACAGCTTCGGGCTACACCTTC
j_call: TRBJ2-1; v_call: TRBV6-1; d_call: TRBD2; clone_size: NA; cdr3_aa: CASSELSSGGPPYNEQFF; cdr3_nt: TGTGCCAGCAGTGAGCTATCTTCGGGGGGGCCCCCCTACAATGAGCAGTTCTTC
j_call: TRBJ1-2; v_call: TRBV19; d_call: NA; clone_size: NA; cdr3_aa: CASSWETGYGYTF; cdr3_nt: TGTGCCAGTAGTTGGGAGACAGGCTATGGCTACACCTTC
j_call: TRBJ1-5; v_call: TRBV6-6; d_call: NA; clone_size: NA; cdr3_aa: CASSRDNEYSNQPQHF; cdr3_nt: TGTGCCAGCAGTCGGGACAACGAATATAGCAATCAGCCCCAGCATTTT
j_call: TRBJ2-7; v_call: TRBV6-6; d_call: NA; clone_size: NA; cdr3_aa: CASSYSARLINEQYF; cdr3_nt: TGTGCCAGCAGTTACTCGGCCAGGCTAATTAACGAGCAGTACTTC
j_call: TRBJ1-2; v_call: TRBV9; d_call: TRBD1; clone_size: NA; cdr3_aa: CASSVAAGQGYGYTF; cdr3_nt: TGTGCCAGCAGCGTAGCTGCGGGACAGGGCTATGGCTACACCTTC
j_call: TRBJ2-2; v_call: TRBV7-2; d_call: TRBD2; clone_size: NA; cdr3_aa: CASSLITGGNTGELFF; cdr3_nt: TGTGCCAGCAGCTTAATTACGGGGGGAAACACCGGGGAGCTGTTTTTT
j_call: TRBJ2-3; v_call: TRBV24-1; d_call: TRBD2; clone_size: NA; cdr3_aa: CATSDSPLAGSTDTQYF; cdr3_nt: TGTGCCACCAGTGACTCTCCACTAGCGGGAAGCACAGATACGCAGTATTTT
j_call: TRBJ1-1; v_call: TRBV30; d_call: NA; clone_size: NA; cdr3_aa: CAWSHEGNTEAFF; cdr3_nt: TGTGCCTGGAGCCACGAGGGGAACACTGAAGCTTTCTTT
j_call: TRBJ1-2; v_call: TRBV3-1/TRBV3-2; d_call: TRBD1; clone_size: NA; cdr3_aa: CASGLQGSYTF; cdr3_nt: TGTGCCAGCGGCTTACAGGGGAGCTACACCTTC
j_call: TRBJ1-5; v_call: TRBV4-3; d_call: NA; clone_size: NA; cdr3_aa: CASSQELNQPQHF; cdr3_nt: TGCGCCAGCAGCCAAGAACTGAATCAGCCCCAGCATTTT
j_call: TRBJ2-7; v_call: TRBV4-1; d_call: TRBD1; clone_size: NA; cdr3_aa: CASSQPRTRQGHTYEQYF; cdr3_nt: TGCGCCAGCAGCCAGCCCCGAACCCGACAGGGTCATACCTACGAGCAGTACTTC
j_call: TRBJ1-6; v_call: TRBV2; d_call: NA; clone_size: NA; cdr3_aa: CASSDQREKPLHF; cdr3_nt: TGTGCCAGCAGTGATCAAAGGGAGAAGCCCCTCCACTTT
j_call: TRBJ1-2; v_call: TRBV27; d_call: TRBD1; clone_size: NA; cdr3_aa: CASSGQGSRGYTF; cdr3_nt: TGTGCCAGCAGTGGACAGGGCAGTAGGGGCTACACCTTC
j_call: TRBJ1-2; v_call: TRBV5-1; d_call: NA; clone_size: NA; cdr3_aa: CASKSQTTAYGYTF; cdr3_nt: TGCGCCAGCAAATCGCAGACGACTGCCTATGGCTACACCTTC
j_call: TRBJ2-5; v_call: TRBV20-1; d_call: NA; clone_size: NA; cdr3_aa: CSADSQETQYF; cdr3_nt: TGCAGTGCCGACTCCCAAGAGACCCAGTACTTC
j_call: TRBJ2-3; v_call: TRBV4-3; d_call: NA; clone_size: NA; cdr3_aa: CASSQGAADTQYF; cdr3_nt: TGCGCCAGCAGCCAAGGGGCCGCAGATACGCAGTATTTT
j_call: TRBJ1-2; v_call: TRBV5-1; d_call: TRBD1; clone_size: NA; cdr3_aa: CASTSRETGGAYGYTF; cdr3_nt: TGCGCCAGCACCTCACGGGAAACAGGGGGCGCGTATGGCTACACCTTC
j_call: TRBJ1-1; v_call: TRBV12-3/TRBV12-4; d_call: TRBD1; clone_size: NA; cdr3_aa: CASTRQGNTEAFF; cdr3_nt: TGTGCCAGCACGCGACAGGGGAACACTGAAGCTTTCTTT
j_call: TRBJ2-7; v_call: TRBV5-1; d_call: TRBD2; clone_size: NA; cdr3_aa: CASSPGLAGRGQYF; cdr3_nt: TGCGCCAGCAGCCCGGGACTAGCGGGGAGGGGGCAGTACTTC
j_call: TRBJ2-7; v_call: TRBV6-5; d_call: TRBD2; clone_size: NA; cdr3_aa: CVTGTSFSVKQYF; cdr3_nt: TGTGTTACCGGGACTAGCTTTTCCGTGAAGCAGTACTTC
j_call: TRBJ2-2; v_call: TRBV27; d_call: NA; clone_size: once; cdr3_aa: CASSSVSTSTGELFF; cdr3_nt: TGTGCCAGCAGTTCCGTCTCGACAAGCACCGGGGAGCTGTTTTTT
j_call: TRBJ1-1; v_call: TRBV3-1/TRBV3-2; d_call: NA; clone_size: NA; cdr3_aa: CASSQVSVMNTEAFF; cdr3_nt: TGTGCCAGCAGCCAAGTCTCAGTAATGAACACTGAAGCTTTCTTT
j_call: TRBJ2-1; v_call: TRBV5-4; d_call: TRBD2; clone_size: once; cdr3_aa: CASTSGGVYNEQFF; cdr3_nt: TGTGCCAGCACGAGCGGGGGAGTTTACAATGAGCAGTTCTTC
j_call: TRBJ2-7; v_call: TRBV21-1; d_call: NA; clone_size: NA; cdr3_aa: CASVPGQDTYEQYF; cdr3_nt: TGTGCCAGCGTCCCGGGACAGGATACCTACGAGCAGTACTTC
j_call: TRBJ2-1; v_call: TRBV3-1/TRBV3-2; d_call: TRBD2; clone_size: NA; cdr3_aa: CASSQVPKLAGTPVNEQFF; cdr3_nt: TGTGCCAGCAGCCAAGTCCCGAAACTAGCGGGGACCCCGGTCAATGAGCAGTTCTTC
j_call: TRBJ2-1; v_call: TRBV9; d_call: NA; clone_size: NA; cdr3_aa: CASSRTSLWENEQFF; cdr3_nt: TGTGCCAGCAGCCGCACTAGCTTATGGGAGAATGAGCAGTTCTTC
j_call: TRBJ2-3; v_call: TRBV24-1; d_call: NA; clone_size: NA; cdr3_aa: CATSDLSQASTDTQYF; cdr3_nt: TGTGCCACCAGTGATTTGTCACAGGCGAGCACAGATACGCAGTATTTT
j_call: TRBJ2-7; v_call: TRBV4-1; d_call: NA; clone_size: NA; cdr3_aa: CASSPTGSYEQYF; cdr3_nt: TGCGCCAGCAGCCCGACAGGATCCTACGAGCAGTACTTC
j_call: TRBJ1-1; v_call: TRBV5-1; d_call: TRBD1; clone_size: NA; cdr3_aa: CASSLGDRYPLRNTEAFF; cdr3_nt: TGCGCCAGCAGCTTAGGGGACAGGTATCCCCTTCGGAACACTGAAGCTTTCTTT